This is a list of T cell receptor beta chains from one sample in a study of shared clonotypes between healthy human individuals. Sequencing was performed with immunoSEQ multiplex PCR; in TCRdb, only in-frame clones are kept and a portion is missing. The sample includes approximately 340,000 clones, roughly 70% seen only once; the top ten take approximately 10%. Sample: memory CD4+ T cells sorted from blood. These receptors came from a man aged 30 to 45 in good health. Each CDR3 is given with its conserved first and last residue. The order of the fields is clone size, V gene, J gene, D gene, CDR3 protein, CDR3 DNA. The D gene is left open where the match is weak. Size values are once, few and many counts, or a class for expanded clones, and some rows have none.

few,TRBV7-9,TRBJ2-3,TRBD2,CASSPPGLAATDTQYF,TGTGCCAGCAGCCCTCCGGGACTAGCGGCCACAGATACGCAGTATTTT
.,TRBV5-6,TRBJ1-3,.,CASSLGVLGNTIYF,TGTGCCAGCAGCTTGGGCGTGCTCGGAAACACCATATATTTT
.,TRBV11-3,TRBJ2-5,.,CASSLAVGETQYF,TGTGCCAGCAGCTTAGCGGTTGGGGAGACCCAGTACTTC
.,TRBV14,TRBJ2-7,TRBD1,CASSHTTGGIDEQYF,TGTGCCAGCAGCCACACAACAGGGGGGATTGACGAGCAGTACTTC
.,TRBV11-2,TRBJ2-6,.,CASSFGHGANVLTF,TGTGCCAGCAGCTTTGGCCATGGGGCCAACGTCCTGACTTTC
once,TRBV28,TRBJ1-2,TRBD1,CASSSRQGARLFYGYTF,TGTGCCAGCAGCAGCCGACAGGGCGCTAGGTTGTTCTATGGCTACACCTTC
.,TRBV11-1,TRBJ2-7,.,CASSLAEDGYEQYF,TGTGCCAGCAGCTTAGCGGAGGATGGCTACGAGCAGTACTTC
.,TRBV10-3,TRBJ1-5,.,CAISEPPGQPQHF,TGTGCCATCAGTGAACCGCCAGGTCAGCCCCAGCATTTT
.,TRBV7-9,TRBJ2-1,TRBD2,CASSVGTSGSKSSYNEQFF,TGTGCCAGCAGCGTAGGGACTAGCGGGTCCAAGAGCTCCTACAATGAGCAGTTCTTC
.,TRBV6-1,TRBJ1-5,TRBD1,CASSEGTGGRQPQHF,TGTGCCAGCAGTGAGGGGACAGGGGGGAGGCAGCCCCAGCATTTT
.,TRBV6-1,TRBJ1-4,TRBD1,CASRTGGRKLFF,TGTGCCAGCAGGACAGGGGGACGAAAACTGTTTTTT
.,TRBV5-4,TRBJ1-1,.,CASRQVGGEAFF,TGTGCCAGCAGACAAGTGGGGGGTGAAGCTTTCTTT
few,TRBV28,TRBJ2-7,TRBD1,CASSRTTGTGPYEQYF,TGTGCCAGCAGCAGAACGACCGGGACAGGCCCCTACGAGCAGTACTTC
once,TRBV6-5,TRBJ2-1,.,CASSSRVGVHEQFF,TGTGCCAGCAGCTCACGAGTGGGGGTCCATGAGCAGTTCTTC
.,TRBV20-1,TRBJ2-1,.,CSARLVQEQFF,TGCAGTGCTAGGCTAGTACAGGAGCAGTTCTTC
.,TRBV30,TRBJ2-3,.,CAWGRGSSSTDTQYF,TGTGCCTGGGGCCGGGGTAGCTCTAGCACAGATACGCAGTATTTT
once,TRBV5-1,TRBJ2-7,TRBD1,CASSIGGQGKGGEQYF,TGCGCCAGCAGCATAGGCGGACAGGGGAAAGGAGGCGAGCAGTACTTC
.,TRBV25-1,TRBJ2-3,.,CASSGTFGSVHGTDTQYF,TGTGCCAGCAGTGGAACCTTTGGCAGCGTGCATGGCACAGATACGCAGTATTTT
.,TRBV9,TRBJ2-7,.,CASSVGQQGYEQYF,TGTGCCAGCAGCGTAGGGCAGCAGGGGTACGAGCAGTACTTC
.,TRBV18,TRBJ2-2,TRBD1,CASSPGTGHSGELFF,TGTGCCAGCTCACCGGGGACAGGGCATTCCGGGGAGCTGTTTTTT
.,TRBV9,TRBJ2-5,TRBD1,CASSVDGTGVKETQYF,TGTGCCAGCAGCGTAGACGGGACAGGGGTCAAAGAGACCCAGTACTTC
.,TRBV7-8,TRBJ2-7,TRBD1,CASRPRDRRPYEQYF,TGTGCCAGCAGGCCCAGGGACAGGAGACCCTACGAGCAGTACTTC